Below, 32 T cell receptor beta chains from the same sample are listed, as sequenced in a study of shared clonotypes between healthy human individuals. Assay used: immunoSEQ multiplex PCR; TCRdb lists only in-frame clones, some missing. The data show over a million clones, around three quarters seen once. Material for sequencing was memory CD4+ T cells from PBMCs. Noted subset: CD45RA-negative fraction. The receptors were gathered from a man between 18 and 29 years old in good health. Some clones in this sample may be carry-over from other donors' samples.

Comment on this clone: The sample carries other DNA sequences with the same CDR3. J is TRBJ2-3 and V is TRBV4-1; 7 nucleotides line up with TRBD2. Germline loops: CDR1 MGHRA, CDR2 YSYEKL. This CDR3 is built from 15 residues. V trimming: 3 bases; J trimming: 0 bases; junction bases outside the gene matches: 3. CDR3 nucleotides: TGCGCCAGCAGCCAGTTTAGCGGGAGCACAGATACGCAGTATTTT. Protein product: CASSQFSGSTDTQYF.

In regard to this clone: At the DNA level, this CDR3 is encoded by other sequences in the same sample as well. The chain is built from TRBV6-1 and TRBJ2-7; D is perhaps TRBD1 (5 bases). The CDR3 contains 14 residues. V gave up 3 bases and J gave up 0 bases, with 9 bases separating them. Germline V CDR1 and CDR2: MNHNS, SASEGT. CDR3 DNA: TGTGCCAGCAGTGAGGCAGGGATCTCCTACGAGCAGTACTTC. Protein sequence: CASSEAGISYEQYF.

In its sample, this clone was seen a few times. The rearrangement uses TRBV4-1 and TRBJ2-4; D is uncertain. The CDR3 spans 16 residues. Germline V gene data show CDR1 as MGHRA and CDR2 as YSYEKL. V was pared by 0 bases and J by 0 bases, with 9 bases between. The CDR3: CASSQEAIVAKNIQYF. The CDR3 nucleotides are TGCGCCAGCAGCCAAGAGGCGATAGTAGCCAAAAACATTCAGTACTTC.

Comment on this clone: Being one base from a much bigger clone, this may be a read error. The V call is TRBV4-3, the J call TRBJ1-2, with a weak D call TRBD1 (5 bases). This CDR3 contains 13 residues. Germline CDR1 reads LGHNA; CDR2 reads YSLEER. V dropped 1 base and J dropped 5 bases, with 8 bases sitting between them. The CDR3 nucleotides are TGCGCCAGCAGCCAAGTGGGGCGTTATGGCTACACCTTC. It yields the protein CASSQVGRYGYTF.

The V call is TRBV7-8, the J call TRBJ2-3, with D perhaps TRBD2 (5 bases). There are 16 residues in the CDR3. From germline, CDR1 is SGHVS and CDR2 FQNEAQ. The V and J ends lost 5 bases and 0 bases respectively, with 15 bases between them. In DNA form, the CDR3 reads TGTGCCAGCAGCCTGGAGACGGGAAAAAGCACAGATACGCAGTATTTT. Protein product: CASSLETGKSTDTQYF.

The V and J genes are TRBV7-2 and TRBJ1-4; TRBD1 aligns across 11 bases. Germline V CDR1 and CDR2: SGHTA, FQGNSA. The CDR3 is 15 residues long. With 5 bases clipped from V and 7 bases from J, the junction kept 6 bases outside the gene matches. The CDR3 region has the DNA TGTGCCAGCAGCCCCGGACAGGGGGCGTCTGAAAAACTGTTTTTT. Protein product: CASSPGQGASEKLFF.

The CDR3 DNA is TGTGCCAGCAGTTCTCAAGCGGGCCTCACAGATACGCAGTATTTT. This translates into CASSSQAGLTDTQYF. V is TRBV28 and J is TRBJ2-3, with D possibly TRBD2 on 6 matching bases. The CDR3 contains 15 residues. Germline CDR1 and CDR2: MDHEN and SYDVKM. V was shortened by 4 bases and J by 2 bases, with 13 bases between the two germline ends.

This clone was seen only a few times. The V gene is TRBV5-1, the J gene TRBJ2-1, with D possibly TRBD2 on 6 matching bases. The CDR3 is 18 residues long. CDR1 is SGHRS, CDR2 YFSETQ, per germline. V was shortened by 4 bases and J by 4 bases, with 24 bases between the two germline ends. CDR3 protein: CASSPAGLREVRYNEQFF. Written as DNA, the CDR3 is TGCGCCAGCAGCCCCGCCGGCCTCAGGGAGGTAAGGTACAATGAGCAGTTCTTC.

The J gene is TRBJ2-2, the V gene TRBV18, with D perhaps matching TRBD1 (6 bases). Trimming took off 3 bases at V and 6 bases at J, with 8 bases between the two ends. The CDR3 runs to 13 residues. Germline CDR1 and CDR2: KGHSH and LQKENI. The CDR3 protein is CASSPRTAGELFF. Written as DNA, the CDR3 is TGTGCCAGCTCACCTAGGACAGCCGGGGAGCTGTTTTTT.

The V call is TRBV7-2, the J call TRBJ2-3, with 14 bases lining up with TRBD2. V lost 3 bases, J lost 3 bases, and 5 bases stayed unmatched. Germline V CDR1 and CDR2: SGHTA, FQGNSA. This CDR3 is built from 17 residues. CDR3 in amino acids: CASSLGLAGVGTDTQYF. In DNA form, the CDR3 reads TGTGCCAGCAGCTTGGGACTAGCGGGAGTTGGAACAGATACGCAGTATTTT.

This clone was recorded a few times. The rearrangement links TRBV18 to TRBJ1-5; 9 nucleotides align to TRBD1. Germline V gives CDR1 KGHSH, CDR2 LQKENI. There are 16 residues in the CDR3. Germline trimming cut 3 bases from V and 6 bases from J; bases unmatched to any gene: 9. The CDR3 loop reads CASSPPATGGLQPQHF. The DNA of the CDR3 is TGTGCCAGCTCACCTCCCGCAACAGGGGGCCTTCAGCCCCAGCATTTT.

The rearrangement links TRBV4-1 to TRBJ2-1; 8 bases agree with TRBD2. Germline V CDR1 and CDR2: MGHRA, YSYEKL. V lost 0 bases and J lost 7; bases outside the gene matches: 8. This CDR3 comprises 16 residues. As DNA, the CDR3 is TGCGCCAGCAGCCAAGATCCCCAGCGGGAGTATAATGAGCAGTTCTTC. Translated: CASSQDPQREYNEQFF.

The chain recombines TRBV14 with TRBJ2-1; 14 bases fit TRBD2. This CDR3 region has 19 residues. Germline CDR1 SGHDN, CDR2 FVKESK. Trimming took 6 bases from V and 7 from J; bases not matched to a gene: 17. The CDR3 coding sequence is TGTGCCAGCAGTTTCCTCTCTGGACTAGCGGGAGGAGAAGGGAATGAGCAGTTCTTC. It encodes CASSFLSGLAGGEGNEQFF.

The chain joins TRBV7-8 to TRBJ2-2; 10 bases are shared with TRBD2. This CDR3 spans 19 amino acids. CDR1 and CDR2 from the germline V gene are SGHVS and FQNEAQ. The trim removed 5 bases at V and 4 bases at J, leaving 16 bases unmatched. The CDR3 DNA reads as TGTGCCAGCAGCGTATCGGGGGTATCGACTAGCGGGTTCACCGGGGAGCTGTTTTTT. Protein: CASSVSGVSTSGFTGELFF.

The J gene is TRBJ2-1, the V gene TRBV25-1; D remains ambiguous. From germline, CDR1 is MGHDK and CDR2 SYGVNS. The V gene lost 6 bases and the J gene lost 10 bases, with 10 bases spanning the gap. This CDR3 region has 11 residues. In DNA, the CDR3 is TGTGCCAGCAGCCCCTCGAGGGAGCAGTTCTTC. Its translation is CASSPSREQFF.

V gene TRBV2 combines with J gene TRBJ2-7; 10 nucleotides align to TRBD2. CDR1 is SNHLY, CDR2 FYNNEI, per germline. J was trimmed by 11 bases and V by 6 bases; bases with no gene match: 7. CDR3 size: 12 residues. This CDR3 reads CASRAGGREEYF. CDR3 DNA: TGTGCCAGCAGAGCGGGAGGGAGGGAGGAGTACTTC.

A note on this clone: Additional DNA sequences in this sample encode the identical CDR3. V and J are TRBV7-3 and TRBJ2-3; 8 bases agree with TRBD2. Germline V gene lookup returns CDR1 SGHTA and CDR2 FQGTGA. V trimming: 4 bases; J trimming: 3 bases; junction bases outside the gene matches: 3. This CDR3 has 14 residues. This CDR3 reads CASSSGTSTDTQYF. The CDR3 nucleotides read TGTGCCAGCAGCTCCGGGACTAGTACAGATACGCAGTATTTT.

In DNA form, the CDR3 reads TGTGCCAGCACCACCCCGGGCCCCCCCTTCAACGTCCTGACTTTC. Its translation: CASTTPGPPFNVLTF. The chain couples TRBV28 to TRBJ2-6; D is undetermined. The CDR3 has 15 residues. V was pared by 7 bases and J by 9 bases, with 19 bases between. Germline-derived CDR1 and CDR2 are MDHEN and SYDVKM.

In its sample, this clone was seen once. V gene TRBV28 combines with J gene TRBJ1-2; possibly TRBD1 for D (5 bases). The CDR3 has 13 residues. Germline loops: CDR1 MDHEN, CDR2 SYDVKM. V lost 7 bases and J 2 bases, leaving 11 bases between the germline ends. CDR3 nucleotide sequence: TGTGCCAGCACAGAGGGGATCAACTATGGCTACACCTTC. Translating gives CASTEGINYGYTF.

As to this clone: Other nucleotide sequences in the sample specify the same CDR3. This rearrangement joins TRBV5-1 to TRBJ1-5; D is possibly TRBD1 (5 bases). This CDR3 region has 13 residues. The germline V gene encodes CDR1 SGHRS and CDR2 YFSETQ. V was trimmed by 0 bases and J by 6 bases, leaving 7 bases between them. The CDR3 is CASSLDDSQPQHF. CDR3 DNA: TGCGCCAGCAGCTTGGATGACAGTCAGCCCCAGCATTTT.

The rearrangement joins TRBV18 to TRBJ1-1; D gene unclear. This CDR3 contains 13 residues. V lost 4 bases, J lost 6 bases, and 12 bases lay in between. Germline loops: CDR1 KGHSH, CDR2 LQKENI. The CDR3 DNA reads TGTGCCAGCTCACTCGCCCAGGAGTCTGAAGCTTTCTTT. Its protein product is CASSLAQESEAFF.

This chain joins TRBV9 and TRBJ2-1, with 9 bases matching TRBD2. Germline V gene data show CDR1 as SGDLS and CDR2 as YYNGEE. The CDR3 contains 16 residues. V was clipped by 2 bases and J by 0 bases; unmatched bases: 3. CDR3 sequence: CASSVEREVSYNEQFF. CDR3 DNA sequence: TGTGCCAGCAGCGTCGAGCGGGAGGTCTCCTACAATGAGCAGTTCTTC.

The CDR3 spells CASDGQNIQYF. The DNA for the CDR3 is TGTGCCAGTGACGGACAGAACATTCAGTACTTC. The V and J genes are TRBV28 and TRBJ2-4; D is possibly TRBD1 (6 bases). The V and J ends lost 9 bases and 7 bases respectively, with 10 bases between them. CDR1 and CDR2 from the germline V gene are MDHEN and SYDVKM. The CDR3 has 11 amino acids.

This CDR3 reads CASSDPGTDVKNTQYF. The CDR3 DNA reads TGTGCCAGCAGCGACCCCGGGACAGATGTGAAAAATACGCAGTATTTT. V usage is TRBV11-1 and J usage is TRBJ2-3, with TRBD1 matching over 7 bases. The germline V gene has CDR1 SGHAT and CDR2 FQDESV (reference sequence). The junction had 15 bases not matched to a gene; V was cut back by 5 bases and J by 7 bases. This CDR3 is 16 amino acids long.

The rearrangement uses TRBV18 and TRBJ2-6; D is unclear. Germline CDR1 and CDR2: KGHSH and LQKENI. Trimming removed 7 bases from V and 4 bases from J, with 17 bases in between. The CDR3 totals 16 residues. CDR3 DNA: TGTGCCAGCTATAGTAAAAGGCCCGCGGGGGCCAACGTCCTGACTTTC. Its translation is CASYSKRPAGANVLTF.

The V and J genes are TRBV29-1 and TRBJ1-1, with D tentatively TRBD1 (5 bases). CDR3 length: 13 residues. Germline V gives CDR1 SQVTM, CDR2 ANQGSEA. V was shortened by 3 bases and J by 7 bases, with 15 bases between the two germline ends. CDR3 region: CSVDGYSGGEAFF. The CDR3 DNA is TGCAGCGTTGATGGGTATTCCGGGGGTGAAGCTTTCTTT.

The J gene is TRBJ1-5, the V gene TRBV2, with a weak D call TRBD1 (5 bases). V lost 5 bases, J lost 2 bases, and 13 bases lay in between. In germline, CDR1 is SNHLY, CDR2 FYNNEI. The CDR3 is 15 residues long. As DNA, the CDR3 is TGTGCCAGCAGTCGGGACCTCCGGGGCAATCAGCCCCAGCATTTT. Translation gives CASSRDLRGNQPQHF.

This clone was observed a few times. The J gene is TRBJ2-5, the V gene TRBV28; the D gene could be TRBD1 or TRBD2 (5 bases each). The germline V gene has CDR1 MDHEN and CDR2 SYDVKM. V lost 7 bases and J 1 base, leaving 13 bases between the germline ends. The CDR3 has 14 amino acids. The CDR3 is CASTDGTVQETQYF. CDR3 nucleotide sequence: TGTGCCAGCACCGATGGGACGGTCCAAGAGACCCAGTACTTC.

This clone was found once. V usage is TRBV7-3 and J usage is TRBJ2-2, with D unresolved. The germline V and J ends were trimmed by 2 bases and 1 base, with 14 bases remaining between them. The CDR3 runs 17 residues. Germline values: CDR1 SGHTA, CDR2 FQGTGA. CDR3 bases: TGTGCCAGCAGCTTAGGTGGGATGGCCAAGAACACCGGGGAGCTGTTTTTT. Translation: CASSLGGMAKNTGELFF.

This clone was observed once. The V gene is TRBV9, the J gene TRBJ2-2, with 7 bases matching TRBD2. Looked up from germline, CDR1 is SGDLS and CDR2 is YYNGEE. The ends lost 7 bases at V and 2 bases at J; junction bases unmatched: 5. This CDR3 is 14 amino acids long. CDR3 sequence: CASERDLNTGELFF. The DNA of the CDR3 is TGTGCCAGCGAGCGGGACCTTAACACCGGGGAGCTGTTTTTT.

This clone was observed a handful of times. The rearrangement uses TRBV30 and TRBJ2-3; D unclear. Germline-derived CDR1 and CDR2 are GTSNPN and SVGIG (reference sequence). The CDR3 covers 16 residues. Trimming took 3 bases from V and 2 from J, leaving 18 bases between them. DNA of the CDR3: TGTGCCTGGAGGGCAAGCGCATTAAAAAACACAGATACGCAGTATTTT. Residues: CAWRASALKNTDTQYF.

The chain has TRBV23-1 and TRBJ1-2; 7 bases align to TRBD1. TRBV23-1 has ORF status, its function being uncertain. V gave up 2 bases and J gave up 4 bases; unmatched junction bases: 10. This CDR3 has 16 residues. CDR3 nucleotides: TGCGCCAGCAGTCAAATGGTAGGGGGCTTAGGCTATGGCTACACCTTC. Encoded protein: CASSQMVGGLGYGYTF.